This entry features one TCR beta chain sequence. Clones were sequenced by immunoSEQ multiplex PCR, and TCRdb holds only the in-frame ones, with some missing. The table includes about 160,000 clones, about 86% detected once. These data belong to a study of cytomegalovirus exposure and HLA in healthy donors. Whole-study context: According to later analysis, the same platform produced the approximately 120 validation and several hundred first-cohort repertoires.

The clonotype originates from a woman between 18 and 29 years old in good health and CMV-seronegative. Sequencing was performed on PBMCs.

The CDR3 DNA reads TGTGCCAGCAGCTTAGGACTCGGGACAGGGGAAATGGATACGCAGTATTTT. This gives the protein CASSLGLGTGEMDTQYF. The V gene is TRBV11-3, the J gene TRBJ2-3; TRBD1 aligns across 10 bases. This CDR3 region has 17 residues. J gave up 6 bases and V 1 base, and 10 bases lay outside the gene matches. Per germline, CDR1 SGHNT and CDR2 YENEEA. Supplemented by reference TRBV11-3 and TRBJ2-3, the full variable domain reads EAGVVQSPRYKIIEKKQPVAFWCNPISGHNTLYWYLQNLGQGPELLIRYENEEAVDDSQLPKDRFSAERLKGVDSTLKIQPAELGDSAVYLCASSLGLGTGEMDTQYFGPGTRLTVL.